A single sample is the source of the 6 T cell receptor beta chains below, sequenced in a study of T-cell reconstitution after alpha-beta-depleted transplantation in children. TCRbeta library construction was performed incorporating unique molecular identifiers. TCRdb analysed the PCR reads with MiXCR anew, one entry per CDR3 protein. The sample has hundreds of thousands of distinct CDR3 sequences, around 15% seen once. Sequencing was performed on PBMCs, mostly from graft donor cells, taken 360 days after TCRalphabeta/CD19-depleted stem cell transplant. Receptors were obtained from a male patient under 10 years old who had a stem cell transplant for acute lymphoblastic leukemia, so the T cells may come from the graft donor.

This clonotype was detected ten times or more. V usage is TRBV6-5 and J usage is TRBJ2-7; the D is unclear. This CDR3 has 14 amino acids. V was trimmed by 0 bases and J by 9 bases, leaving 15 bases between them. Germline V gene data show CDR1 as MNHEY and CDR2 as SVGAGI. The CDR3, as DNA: TGTGCCAGCAGTTACTCGAATGGTGGGCTGCGGCAGTACTTC. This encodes CASSYSNGGLRQYF.

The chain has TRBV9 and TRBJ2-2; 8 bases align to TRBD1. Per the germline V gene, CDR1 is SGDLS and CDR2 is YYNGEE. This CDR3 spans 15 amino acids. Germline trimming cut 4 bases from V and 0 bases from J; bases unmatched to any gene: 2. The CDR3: CASSPRGPNTGELFF. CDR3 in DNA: TGTGCCAGCAGCCCCAGGGGGCCGAACACCGGGGAGCTGTTTTTT.

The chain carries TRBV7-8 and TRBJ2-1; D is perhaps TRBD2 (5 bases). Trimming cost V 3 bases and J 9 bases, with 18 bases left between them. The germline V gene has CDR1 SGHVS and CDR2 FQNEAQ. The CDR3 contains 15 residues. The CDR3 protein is CASSLRREFGGEQFF. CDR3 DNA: TGTGCCAGCAGCTTGCGCCGAGAATTCGGAGGTGAGCAGTTCTTC.

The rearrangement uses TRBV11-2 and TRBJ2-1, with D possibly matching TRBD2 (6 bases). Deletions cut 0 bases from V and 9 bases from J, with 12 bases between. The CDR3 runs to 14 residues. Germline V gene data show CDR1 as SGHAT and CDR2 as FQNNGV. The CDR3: CASSLETRAGEQFF. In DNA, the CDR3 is TGTGCCAGCAGCTTAGAGACTAGAGCAGGTGAGCAGTTCTTC.

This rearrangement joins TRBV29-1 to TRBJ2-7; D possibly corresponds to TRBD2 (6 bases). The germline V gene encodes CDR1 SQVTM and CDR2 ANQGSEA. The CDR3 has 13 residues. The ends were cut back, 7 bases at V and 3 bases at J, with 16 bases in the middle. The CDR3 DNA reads TGCAGCGCCGTGGGGGGACCGAGCTACGAGCAGTACTTC. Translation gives CSAVGGPSYEQYF.

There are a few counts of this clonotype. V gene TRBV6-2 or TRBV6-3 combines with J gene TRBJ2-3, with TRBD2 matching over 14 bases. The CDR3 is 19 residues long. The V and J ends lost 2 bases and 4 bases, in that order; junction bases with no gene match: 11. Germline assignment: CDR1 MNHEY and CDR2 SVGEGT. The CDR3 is CASSYTPGLAGGGPDTQYF. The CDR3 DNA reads TGTGCCAGCAGTTACACTCCCGGACTAGCGGGGGGAGGTCCAGATACGCAGTATTTT.